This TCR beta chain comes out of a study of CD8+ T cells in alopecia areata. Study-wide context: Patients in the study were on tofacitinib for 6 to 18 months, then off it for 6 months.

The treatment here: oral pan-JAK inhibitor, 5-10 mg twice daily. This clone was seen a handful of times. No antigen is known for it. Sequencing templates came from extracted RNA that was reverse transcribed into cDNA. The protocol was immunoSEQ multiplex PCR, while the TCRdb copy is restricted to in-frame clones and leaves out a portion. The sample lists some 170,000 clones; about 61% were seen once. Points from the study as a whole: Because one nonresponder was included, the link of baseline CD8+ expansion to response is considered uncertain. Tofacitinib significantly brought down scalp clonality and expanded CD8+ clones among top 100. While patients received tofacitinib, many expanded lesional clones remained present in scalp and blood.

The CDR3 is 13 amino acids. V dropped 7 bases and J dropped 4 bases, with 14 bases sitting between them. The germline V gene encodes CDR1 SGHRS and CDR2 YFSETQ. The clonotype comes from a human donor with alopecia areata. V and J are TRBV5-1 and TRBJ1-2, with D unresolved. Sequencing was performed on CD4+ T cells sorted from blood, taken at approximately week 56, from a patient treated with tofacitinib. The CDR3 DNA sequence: TGCGCCAGCGGTTCGTCTCCGATCTATGGCTACACCTTC. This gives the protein CASGSSPIYGYTF.